Here is one T cell receptor (beta chain) with its context. An end of the junction differs from the germline gene, which may be a read error. This entry comes from a study of blood T cells in healthy people across ages. Whole-study context: Template-switching capture recovered about one barcoded beta molecule per two T cells.

There were at least 5 micrograms of total RNA extracted from every sample. The authors ran a second PCR of roughly 6 to 12 cycles using a sample-barcoded 5' primer and a J-beta primer mix. TCRdb independently ran MiXCR on the 5' RACE reads; one entry per CDR3 protein. The profile shows about 590,000 distinct CDR3 sequences, roughly 31% of them singletons. Germline CDR1 and CDR2: MNHEY and SMNVEV (reference sequence). The CDR3 extends over 15 amino acids. The chain uses TRBV27 and TRBJ2-7, with 9 bases identical to TRBD1. This clonotype originated in a woman over 75 in good health. Sequencing was carried out using blood. The CDR3 DNA reads as TGTGCCAGTAGTTTCGGGACAGGGCACCCCTACGAGCAGTACTTC. Its translation is CASSFGTGHPYEQYF.